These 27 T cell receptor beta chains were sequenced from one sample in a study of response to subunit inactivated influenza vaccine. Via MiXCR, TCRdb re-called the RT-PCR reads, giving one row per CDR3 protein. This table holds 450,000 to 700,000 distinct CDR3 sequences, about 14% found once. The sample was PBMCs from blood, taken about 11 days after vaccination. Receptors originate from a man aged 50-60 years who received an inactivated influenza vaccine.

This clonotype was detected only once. The CDR3: CSARTSANSPLHF. CDR3 bases: TGCAGTGCTAGGACTTCGGCTAATTCACCCCTCCACTTT. The J gene is TRBJ1-6, the V gene TRBV20-1; D remains ambiguous. Germline V gene data show CDR1 as DFQATT and CDR2 as SNEGSKA (reference sequence). Trimming took off 3 bases at V and 6 bases at J, with 9 bases between the two ends. The CDR3 is 13 residues long.

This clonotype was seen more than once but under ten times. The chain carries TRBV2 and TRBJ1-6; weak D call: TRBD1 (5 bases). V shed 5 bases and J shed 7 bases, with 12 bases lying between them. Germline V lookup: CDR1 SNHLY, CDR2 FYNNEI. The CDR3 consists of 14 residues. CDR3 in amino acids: CASSRGTRNSPLHF. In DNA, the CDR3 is TGTGCCAGCAGTAGAGGGACGAGAAATTCACCCCTCCACTTT. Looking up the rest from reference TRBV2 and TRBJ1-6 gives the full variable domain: EPEVTQTPSHQVTQMGQEVILRCVPISNHLYFYWYRQILGQKVEFLVSFYNNEISEKSEIFDDQFSVERPDGSNFTLKIRSTKLEDSAMYFCASSRGTRNSPLHFGNGTRLTVT.

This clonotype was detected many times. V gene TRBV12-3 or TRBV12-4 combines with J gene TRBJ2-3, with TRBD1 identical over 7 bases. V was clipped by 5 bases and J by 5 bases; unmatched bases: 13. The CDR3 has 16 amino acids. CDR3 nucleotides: TGTGCCAGCAGTACCTATACGACAGGGTCCGGAGATACGCAGTATTTT. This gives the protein CASSTYTTGSGDTQYF.

The CDR3 protein is CASSTSRGPPTEAFF. DNA of the CDR3: TGTGCCAGCAGCACGAGCAGGGGCCCCCCCACTGAAGCTTTCTTT. The chain recombines TRBV7-2 with TRBJ1-1; a possible D gene is TRBD1 (6 bases). This CDR3 contains 15 residues. The germline gives CDR1 SGHTA, CDR2 FQGNSA. The V gene lost 5 bases and the J gene lost 4 bases, with 17 bases spanning the gap.

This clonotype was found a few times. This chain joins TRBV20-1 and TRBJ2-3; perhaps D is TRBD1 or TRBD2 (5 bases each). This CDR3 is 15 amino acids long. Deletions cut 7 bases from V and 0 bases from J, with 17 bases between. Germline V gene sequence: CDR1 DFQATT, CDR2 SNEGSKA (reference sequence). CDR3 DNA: TGCAGTGTAACTAGGGGTGGGCTTAGCACAGATACGCAGTATTTT. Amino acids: CSVTRGGLSTDTQYF.

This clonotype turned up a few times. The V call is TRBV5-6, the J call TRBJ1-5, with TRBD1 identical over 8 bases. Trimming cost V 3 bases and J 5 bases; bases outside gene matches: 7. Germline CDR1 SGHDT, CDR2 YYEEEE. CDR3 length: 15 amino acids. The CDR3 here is CASSSIDRGDQPQHF. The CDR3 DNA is TGTGCCAGCAGCTCCATCGACAGGGGTGATCAGCCCCAGCATTTT.

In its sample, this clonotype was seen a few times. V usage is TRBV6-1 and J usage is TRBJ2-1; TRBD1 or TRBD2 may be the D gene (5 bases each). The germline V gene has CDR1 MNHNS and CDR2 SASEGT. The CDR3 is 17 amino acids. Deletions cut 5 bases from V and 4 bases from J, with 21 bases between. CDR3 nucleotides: TGTGCCAGCAGTAATTTAGGGACCACCAGTCGTTACAATGAGCAGTTCTTC. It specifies CASSNLGTTSRYNEQFF.

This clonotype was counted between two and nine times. This CDR3 is CSASDTVNTEAFF. CDR3 nucleotides: TGCAGTGCTAGCGACACCGTGAACACTGAAGCTTTCTTT. The rearrangement joins TRBV20-1 to TRBJ1-1; no firm D call. CDR1 is DFQATT, CDR2 SNEGSKA, per germline (reference sequence). The CDR3 consists of 13 residues. The V end lost 3 bases, the J end lost 0 bases, and 8 bases lay between the germline ends.

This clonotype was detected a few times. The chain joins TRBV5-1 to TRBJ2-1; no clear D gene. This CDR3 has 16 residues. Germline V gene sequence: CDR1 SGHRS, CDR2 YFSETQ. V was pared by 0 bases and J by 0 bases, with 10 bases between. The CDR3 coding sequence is TGCGCCAGCAGCTTGGGGACCCTCAGCTCCTACAATGAGCAGTTCTTC. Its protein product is CASSLGTLSSYNEQFF.

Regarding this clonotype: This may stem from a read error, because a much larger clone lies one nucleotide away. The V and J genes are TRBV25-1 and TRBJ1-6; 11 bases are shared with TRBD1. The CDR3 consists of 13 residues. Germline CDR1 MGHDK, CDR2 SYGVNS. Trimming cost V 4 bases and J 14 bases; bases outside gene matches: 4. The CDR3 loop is CASSARDRGSLHF. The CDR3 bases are TGTGCCAGCAGTGCGCGGGACAGGGGGTCCCTCCACTTT. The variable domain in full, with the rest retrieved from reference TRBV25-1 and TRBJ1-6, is EADIYQTPRYLVIGTGKKITLECSQTMGHDKMYWYQQDPGMELHLIHYSYGVNSTEKGDLSSESTVSRIRTEHFPLTLESARPSHTSQYLCASSARDRGSLHFGNGTRLTVT.

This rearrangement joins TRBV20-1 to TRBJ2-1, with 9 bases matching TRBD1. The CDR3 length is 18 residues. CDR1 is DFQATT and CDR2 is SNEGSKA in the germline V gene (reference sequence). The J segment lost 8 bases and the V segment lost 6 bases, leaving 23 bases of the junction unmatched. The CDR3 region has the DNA TGCAGTGCCACAGACCTAAGGACAGGGGTGACACTATCGTATGAGCAGTTCTTC. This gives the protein CSATDLRTGVTLSYEQFF.

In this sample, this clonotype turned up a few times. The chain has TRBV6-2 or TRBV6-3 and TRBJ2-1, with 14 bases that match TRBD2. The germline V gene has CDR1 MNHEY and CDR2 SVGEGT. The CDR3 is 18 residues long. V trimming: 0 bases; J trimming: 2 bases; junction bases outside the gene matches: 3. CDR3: CASSYSGLAGETYNEQFF. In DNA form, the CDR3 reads TGTGCCAGCAGTTACTCGGGACTAGCGGGAGAGACCTACAATGAGCAGTTCTTC.

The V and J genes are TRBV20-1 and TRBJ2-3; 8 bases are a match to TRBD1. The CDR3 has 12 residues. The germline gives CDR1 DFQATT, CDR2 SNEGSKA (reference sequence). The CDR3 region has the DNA TGCAGCTCCGGACAGGGAACAGATACGCAGTATTTT. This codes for CSSGQGTDTQYF.

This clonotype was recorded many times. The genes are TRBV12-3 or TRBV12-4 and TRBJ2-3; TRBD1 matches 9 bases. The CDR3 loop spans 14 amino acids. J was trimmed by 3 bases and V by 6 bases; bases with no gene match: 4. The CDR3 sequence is CASSPGQGTDTQYF. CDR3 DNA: TGTGCCAGCAGCCCGGGACAGGGAACAGATACGCAGTATTTT.

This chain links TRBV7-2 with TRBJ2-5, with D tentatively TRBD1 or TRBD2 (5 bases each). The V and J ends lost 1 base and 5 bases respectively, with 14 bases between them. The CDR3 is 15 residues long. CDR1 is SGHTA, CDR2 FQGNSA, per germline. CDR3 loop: CASSLEQGEWETQYF. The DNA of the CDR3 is TGTGCCAGCAGCTTAGAGCAGGGAGAGTGGGAGACCCAGTACTTC.

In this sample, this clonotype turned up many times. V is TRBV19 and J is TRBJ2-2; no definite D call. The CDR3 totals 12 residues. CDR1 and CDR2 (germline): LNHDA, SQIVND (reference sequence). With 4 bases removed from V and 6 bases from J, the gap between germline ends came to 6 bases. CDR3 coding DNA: TGTGCCAGTAGTAGGTGGTCCGGGGAGCTGTTTTTT. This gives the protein CASSRWSGELFF.

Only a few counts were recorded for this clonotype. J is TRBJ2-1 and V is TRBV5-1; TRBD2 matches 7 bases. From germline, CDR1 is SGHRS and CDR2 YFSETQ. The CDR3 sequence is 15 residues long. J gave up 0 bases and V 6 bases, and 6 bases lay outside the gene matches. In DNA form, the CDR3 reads TGCGCCAGCAAAAGCACGGGGGGCTCCTACAATGAGCAGTTCTTC. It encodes CASKSTGGSYNEQFF.

The CDR3 here is CATSKSQGSTDTQYF. The CDR3 nucleotides read TGTGCCACCAGCAAATCACAGGGCAGCACAGATACGCAGTATTTT. This chain joins TRBV15 and TRBJ2-3; perhaps TRBD1 as D (6 bases). The ends were cut back, 4 bases at V and 0 bases at J, with 11 bases in the middle. This CDR3 is built from 15 residues. Germline V gene data show CDR1 as LNHNV and CDR2 as YYDKDF (reference sequence).

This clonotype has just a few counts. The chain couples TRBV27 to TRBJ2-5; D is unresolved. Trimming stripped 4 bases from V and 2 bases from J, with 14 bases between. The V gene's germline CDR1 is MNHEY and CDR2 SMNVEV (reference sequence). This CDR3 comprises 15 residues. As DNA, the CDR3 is TGTGCCAGCAGTTCGCGAGTTAGCCGACAAGAGACCCAGTACTTC. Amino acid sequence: CASSSRVSRQETQYF.

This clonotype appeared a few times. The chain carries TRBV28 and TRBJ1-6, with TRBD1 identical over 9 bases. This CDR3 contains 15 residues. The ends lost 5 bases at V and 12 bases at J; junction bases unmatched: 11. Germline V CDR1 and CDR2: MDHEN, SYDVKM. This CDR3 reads CASSPTGQGRKPLHF. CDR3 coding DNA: TGTGCCAGCAGTCCTACGGGACAGGGCCGTAAACCCCTCCACTTT.

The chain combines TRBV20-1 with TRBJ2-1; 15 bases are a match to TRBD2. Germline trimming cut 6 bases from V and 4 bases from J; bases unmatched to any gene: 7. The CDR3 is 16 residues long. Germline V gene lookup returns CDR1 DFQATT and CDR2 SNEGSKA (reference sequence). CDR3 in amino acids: CSANGLAGGLYNEQFF. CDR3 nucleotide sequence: TGCAGTGCGAACGGACTAGCGGGGGGGTTATACAATGAGCAGTTCTTC.

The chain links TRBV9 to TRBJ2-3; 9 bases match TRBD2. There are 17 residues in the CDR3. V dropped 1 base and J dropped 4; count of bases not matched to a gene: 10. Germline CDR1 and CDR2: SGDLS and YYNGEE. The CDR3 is CASSVNVGGRAPDTQYF. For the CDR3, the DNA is TGTGCCAGCAGCGTAAACGTCGGCGGGAGGGCCCCAGATACGCAGTATTTT.

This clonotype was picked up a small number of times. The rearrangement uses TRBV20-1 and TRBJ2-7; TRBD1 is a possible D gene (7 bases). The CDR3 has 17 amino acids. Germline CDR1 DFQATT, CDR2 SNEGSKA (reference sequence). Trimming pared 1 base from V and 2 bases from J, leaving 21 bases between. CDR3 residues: CSARVLIAGQRPYEQYF. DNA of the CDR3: TGCAGTGCTAGAGTTCTGATCGCGGGACAGAGACCCTACGAGCAGTACTTC.

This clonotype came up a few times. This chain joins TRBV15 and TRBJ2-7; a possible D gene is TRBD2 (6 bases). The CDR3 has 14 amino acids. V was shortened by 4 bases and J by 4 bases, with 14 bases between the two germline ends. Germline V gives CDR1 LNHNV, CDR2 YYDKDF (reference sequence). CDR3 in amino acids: CATSKEGLVYEQYF. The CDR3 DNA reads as TGTGCCACCAGCAAGGAGGGTCTGGTTTACGAGCAGTACTTC.

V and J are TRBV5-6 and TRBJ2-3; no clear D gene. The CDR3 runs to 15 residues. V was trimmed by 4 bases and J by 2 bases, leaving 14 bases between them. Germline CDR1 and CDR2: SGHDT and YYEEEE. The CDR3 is CASSPGWRLTDTQYF. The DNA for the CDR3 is TGTGCCAGCAGCCCAGGCTGGCGCCTCACAGATACGCAGTATTTT.

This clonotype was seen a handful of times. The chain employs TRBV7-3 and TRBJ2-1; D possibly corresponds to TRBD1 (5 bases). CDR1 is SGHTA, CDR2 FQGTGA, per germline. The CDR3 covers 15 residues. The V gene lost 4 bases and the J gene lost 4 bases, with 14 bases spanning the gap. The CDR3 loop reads CASSSQGNAYNEQFF. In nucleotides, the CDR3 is TGTGCCAGCAGCTCTCAGGGAAATGCGTACAATGAGCAGTTCTTC.

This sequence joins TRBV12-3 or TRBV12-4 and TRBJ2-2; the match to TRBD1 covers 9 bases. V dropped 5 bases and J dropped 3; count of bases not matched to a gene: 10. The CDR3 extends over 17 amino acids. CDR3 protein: CASSITGGLTDTGELFF. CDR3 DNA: TGTGCCAGCAGTATAACAGGGGGCTTAACGGACACCGGGGAGCTGTTTTTT.